The 23 T cell receptor beta chains reported below all come from one sample, sequenced in a study of tumor and adjacent non-tumor tissue in lung cancer. No cell sorting was done before RNA was extracted from the tissue. A modified ARM-PCR protocol with three rounds of nested PCR amplified TCRbeta. Each CDR3 protein gets one entry after TCRdb re-called the multiplex PCR reads with MiXCR. Among over 130,000 distinct CDR3 sequences listed, 60% to 70% were seen once. The sequenced sample was lung tumor tissue. The receptors come from a man in his 60s with small cell lung cancer.

The V gene is TRBV20-1, the J gene TRBJ2-5; D is undetermined. Trimming shortened V by 2 bases and J by 0 bases, and 4 bases separated the two germline ends. This CDR3 region has 12 residues. The germline gives CDR1 DFQATT, CDR2 SNEGSKA (reference sequence). In DNA form, the CDR3 reads TGCAGTGCTAGATGGTACCAAGAGACCCAGTACTTC. Protein sequence: CSARWYQETQYF.

This clonotype was counted many times. The genes are TRBV12-3 or TRBV12-4 and TRBJ2-3; the D gene is possibly TRBD1 (6 bases). CDR3 size: 15 residues. Deletions cut 2 bases from V and 3 bases from J, with 12 bases between. The CDR3 spells CASSLIWGRTDTQYF. In nucleotides, the CDR3 is TGTGCCAGCAGTTTAATTTGGGGGCGAACAGATACGCAGTATTTT.

Comments on this clonotype: An end of the junction does not agree with germline; a read error may underlie this. V is TRBV29-1 and J is TRBJ2-2, with D possibly matching TRBD1 (6 bases). Germline V gives CDR1 SQVTM, CDR2 ANQGSEA. The CDR3 has 15 amino acids. The CDR3 here is CSVVTGPSKTGELCF. CDR3 bases: TGCAGCGTTGTGACAGGCCCTTCGAAAACCGGGGAGCTGTGTTTT.

This sequence joins TRBV20-1 and TRBJ2-3, with D tentatively TRBD2 (5 bases). Looked up from germline, CDR1 is DFQATT and CDR2 is SNEGSKA (reference sequence). V was cut by 4 bases and J by 5 bases, with 34 bases left in between. The CDR3 contains 20 residues. The CDR3 bases are TGCAGTGCTACCCACCGGGGTGTCGCTAGCTGGAGAATTGGCATAGATACGCAGTATTTT. The encoded protein is CSATHRGVASWRIGIDTQYF.

As to this clonotype: At one boundary the junction diverges from the germline segment, which might be a read error. The CDR3 reads CNAGTLEDEQFF. The CDR3, as DNA: TGCAATGCTGGGACCCTGGAGGATGAGCAGTTCTTC. The chain recombines TRBV20-1 with TRBJ2-1; D is perhaps TRBD1 or TRBD2 (5 bases each). CDR1 is DFQATT, CDR2 SNEGSKA, per germline (reference sequence). CDR3 length: 12 amino acids.

A remark on this clonotype: The missing conserved phenylalanine or tryptophan at the end of this CDR3 makes a read error likely. This chain uses TRBV11-3 with TRBJ2-4; D gene uncertain. Per germline, CDR1 SGHNT and CDR2 YENEEA. The CDR3 loop spans 12 amino acids. CDR3 bases: TGTGCCAGCAGCTTAGAGGGATACATCCAGTACTTA. Translating gives CASSLEGYIQYL.

As concerns this clonotype: Likely a read error: the CDR3 ends without its conserved phenylalanine or tryptophan. This chain connects TRBV5-1 to TRBJ2-2; TRBD1 matches 12 bases. Germline CDR1 and CDR2: SGHRS and YFSETQ. The CDR3 consists of 15 residues. For the CDR3, the DNA is TGCGCCAGCAGCTGGGGACAGGGGGCCACCGGTGAGCTGTTTTTG. Its translation is CASSWGQGATGELFL.

The DNA of the CDR3 is TGTGCCAGCAGTCACACCTCAGAGACCCAGTACTTC. It translates to CASSHTSETQYF. This sequence joins TRBV6-5 and TRBJ2-5; the D is unclear. CDR1 MNHEY and CDR2 SVGAGI come from the germline V gene. Trimming left V 5 bases short and J 4 bases short, with 8 bases between. The length of the CDR3 is 12 residues.

The gene calls are TRBV24-1 and TRBJ2-1; D may match TRBD1 or TRBD2 (5 bases each). Looked up from germline, CDR1 is KGHDR and CDR2 is SFDVKD. CDR3 size: 17 residues. V dropped 10 bases and J dropped 4 bases, with 25 bases sitting between them. CDR3 in DNA: TGTGCCACTAGTAATGGGGCTTGGGAGTCGGGATACAATGAGCAGTTCTTC. Residues: CATSNGAWESGYNEQFF.

This clonotype was counted ten times or more. The chain is built from TRBV5-5 and TRBJ1-5, with D possibly being TRBD1 (5 bases). V lost 4 bases and J lost 2, with 16 bases in between. Germline assignment: CDR1 SGHKS and CDR2 YYEKEE (reference sequence). This CDR3 comprises 16 residues. CDR3 residues: CASSPHPLGGNQPQHF. DNA for the CDR3: TGTGCCAGCAGCCCTCACCCATTGGGGGGCAATCAGCCCCAGCATTTT. The full variable domain, rest sourced from reference TRBV5-5 and TRBJ1-5, is DAGVTQSPTHLIKTRGQQVTLRCSPISGHKSVSWYQQVLGQGPQFIFQYYEKEERGRGNFPDRFSARQFPNYSSELNVNALLLGDSALYLCASSPHPLGGNQPQHFGDGTRLSIL.

The V and J genes are TRBV5-1 and TRBJ1-1; D is undetermined. V shed 4 bases and J shed 0 bases, with 7 bases lying between them. The CDR3 contains 13 residues. In germline, CDR1 is SGHRS, CDR2 YFSETQ. CDR3 bases: TGCGCCAGCAGCCCCGACGTGAACACTGAAGCTTTCTTT. It is translated as CASSPDVNTEAFF.

The rearrangement joins TRBV7-9 to TRBJ1-4; TRBD1 agrees at 12 bases. The CDR3 is 17 residues long. J lost 4 bases, V lost 5 bases, and 8 bases had no gene match. Germline lookup yields CDR1 SEHNR and CDR2 FQNEAQ (reference sequence). The CDR3 loop is CASSTRGTGGVNEKLFF. Written as DNA, the CDR3 is TGTGCCAGCAGCACCCGGGGGACAGGGGGCGTTAATGAAAAACTGTTTTTT. The full variable domain, completed using reference TRBV7-9 and TRBJ1-4, is DTGVSQNPRHKITKRGQNVTFRCDPISEHNRLYWYRQTLGQGPEFLTYFQNEAQLEKSRLLSDRFSAERPKGSFSTLEIQRTEQGDSAMYLCASSTRGTGGVNEKLFFGSGTQLSVL.

Comments on this clonotype: A junction end diverges from the germline sequence, so it may reflect a read error. This rearrangement joins TRBV20-1 to TRBJ2-3; 10 nucleotides align to TRBD2. Germline CDR1 reads DFQATT; CDR2 reads SNEGSKA (reference sequence). The CDR3 is 14 amino acids. The CDR3 DNA sequence: TGCAGTGCCAGAGCGGGAGGGAACACGGATAGGCAGTATTTT. It translates to CSARAGGNTDRQYF.

This clonotype has only one observation. One base away lies a much larger clone, so this may be a sequencing read error. This chain links TRBV4-2 with TRBJ1-4, with 7 bases matching TRBD1. There are 17 residues in the CDR3. Germline V CDR1 and CDR2: LGHNA, YNFKEQ. The ends lost 3 bases at V and 0 bases at J; junction bases unmatched: 7. CDR3 loop: CASSHRTGAATNEKLFF. CDR3 DNA: TGTGCCAGCAGCCACCGGACAGGCGCAGCAACTAATGAAAAACTGTTTTTT.

As for this clonotype: Here the CDR3 omits its conserved ending phenylalanine or tryptophan, so a read error is the likely source. The CDR3 nucleotides are TGCAGTGCTATTGGGGACCGAATCCTTACTAACTATGGCTACACCTTA. This gives the protein CSAIGDRILTNYGYTL. The chain employs TRBV20-1 and TRBJ1-2; TRBD1 might be the D (5 bases). The CDR3 has 16 residues. CDR1 and CDR2 from the germline V gene are DFQATT and SNEGSKA (reference sequence). V was trimmed by 4 bases and J by 0 bases, leaving 18 bases between them.

CDR3 sequence (DNA): TGTGCCAGCAGTTTAGGCGGGAGAGGGGGTCAAGAGACCCAGTACTTC. Its translation is CASSLGGRGGQETQYF. The chain links TRBV12-3 or TRBV12-4 to TRBJ2-5, with D possibly being TRBD2 (7 bases). The CDR3 has 16 amino acids. The ends were cut back, 1 base at V and 2 bases at J, with 14 bases in the middle.

With regard to this clonotype: Being one base from a much bigger clone, this may be a read error. This CDR3 reads CASSLDRGNERFF. The DNA for the CDR3 is TGTGCCAGCAGCTTGGACAGGGGCAATGAGCGGTTCTTC. V and J are TRBV11-2 and TRBJ2-1; 9 bases map to TRBD1. This CDR3 has 13 amino acids. Looked up from germline, CDR1 is SGHAT and CDR2 is FQNNGV.

In its sample, this clonotype ranks as medium-sized. V and J are TRBV11-2 and TRBJ2-3; D call uncertain. CDR1 and CDR2 from the germline V gene are SGHAT and FQNNGV. This CDR3 comprises 15 residues. V was clipped by 5 bases and J by 1 base, with 13 bases between them. This chain's CDR3 is CASSPLDGRTDTQYF. The CDR3 DNA follows: TGTGCCAGCAGCCCGCTGGACGGGCGCACAGATACGCAGTATTTT. Full variable domain (missing parts from reference TRBV11-2 and TRBJ2-3): EAGVAQSPRYKIIEKRQSVAFWCNPISGHATLYWYQQILGQGPKLLIQFQNNGVVDDSQLPKDRFSAERLKGVDSTLKIQPAKLEDSAVYLCASSPLDGRTDTQYFGPGTRLTVL.

Concerning this clonotype itself: The junction departs from the called germline gene at one end, perhaps through a read error. This chain connects TRBV4-2 to TRBJ2-6, with a possible D match to TRBD1 (5 bases). Germline-derived CDR1 and CDR2 are LGHNA and YNFKEQ. CDR3 length equals 18 residues. CDR3 region: CASSQGVSRSSGADVLTF. The CDR3 DNA follows: TGTGCCAGCAGCCAAGGAGTCTCCAGGTCCTCTGGGGCCGACGTCCTGACTTTC.

This rearrangement joins TRBV20-1 to TRBJ2-5, with 9 bases identical to TRBD2. The CDR3 consists of 15 residues. The junction had 7 bases not matched to a gene; V was cut back by 1 base and J by 4 bases. CDR1 DFQATT and CDR2 SNEGSKA come from the germline V gene (reference sequence). For the CDR3, the DNA is TGCAGTGCTAGAGGATCGGCGGGAGGGATAGAGACCCAGTACTTC. Encoded protein: CSARGSAGGIETQYF.

The chain employs TRBV20-1 and TRBJ2-5, with 7 bases fitting TRBD2. J lost 5 bases, V lost 4 bases, and 13 bases had no gene match. Germline lookup yields CDR1 DFQATT and CDR2 SNEGSKA (reference sequence). The CDR3 is made up of 15 amino acids. The DNA for the CDR3 is TGCAGTGCTAAGGTGACTTGCGGGAGTTATGAGACCCAGTACTTC. Translated: CSAKVTCGSYETQYF.

On this clonotype itself: One end of the junction varies from germline; a read error may be responsible. The V gene is TRBV7-3, the J gene TRBJ2-5, with 8 bases lining up with TRBD2. Germline loops: CDR1 SGHTA, CDR2 FQGTGA. This CDR3 has 12 residues. The DNA for the CDR3 is TGTGCCAGCCCGGGAGGGCAAGAGACCCACTACTTC. This sequence encodes CASPGGQETHYF.

In the case of this clonotype: One junction end disagrees with the germline gene, perhaps due to a read error. The rearrangement joins TRBV11-2 to TRBJ2-1; possibly TRBD1 or TRBD2 for D (5 bases each). This CDR3 is 12 amino acids long. Per the germline V gene, CDR1 is SGHAT and CDR2 is FQNNGV. The CDR3 loop reads CASRRGEDERNF. CDR3 in DNA: TGTGCCAGCAGAAGGGGCGAGGATGAGCGGAACTTC.